This T cell receptor beta chain derives from a study of technical replicates of blood from a handful of donors. Data came from immunoSEQ multiplex PCR; TCRdb stores just in-frame clones and leaves some out. The sample contains 55,000 to 75,000 clones, about 95% of which appear only once. The junction had 2 bases not matched to a gene; V was cut back by 3 bases and J by 1 base. The CDR3 length is 14 residues. Germline CDR1 is SQVTM and CDR2 is ANQGSEA. In regard to this clone: This CDR3 is also generated by other DNA sequences in the sample.

The gene calls are TRBV29-1 and TRBJ1-1, with TRBD1 matching 10 bases. The specimen sequenced was PBMCs. The sequence was collected from a human donor in good health. Some clones in this sample may be carry-over from other donors' samples. In DNA, the CDR3 is TGCAGCGTTGAGCGGGACAGGGGGAACACTGAAGCTTTCTTT. Encoded protein: CSVERDRGNTEAFF.